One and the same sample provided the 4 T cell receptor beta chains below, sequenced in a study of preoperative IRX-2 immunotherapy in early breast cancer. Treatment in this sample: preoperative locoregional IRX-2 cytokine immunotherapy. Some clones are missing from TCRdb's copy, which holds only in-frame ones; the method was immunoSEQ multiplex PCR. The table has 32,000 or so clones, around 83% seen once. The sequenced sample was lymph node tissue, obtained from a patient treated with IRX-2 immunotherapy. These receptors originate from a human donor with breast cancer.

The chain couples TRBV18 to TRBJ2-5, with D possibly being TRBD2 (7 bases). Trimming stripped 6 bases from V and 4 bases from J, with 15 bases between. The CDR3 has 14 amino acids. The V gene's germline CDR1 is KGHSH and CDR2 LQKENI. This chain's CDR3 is CASSPLGGRETQYF. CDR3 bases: TGTGCCAGCTCCCCGTTGGGGGGGCGAGAGACCCAGTACTTC.

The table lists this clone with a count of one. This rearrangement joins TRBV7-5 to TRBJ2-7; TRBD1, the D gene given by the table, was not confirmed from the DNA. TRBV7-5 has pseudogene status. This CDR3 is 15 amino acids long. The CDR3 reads CASSQSTGWDYEQYF. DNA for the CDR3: TGTGCCAGCAGCCAAAGTACAGGATGGGACTACGAGCAGTACTTC.

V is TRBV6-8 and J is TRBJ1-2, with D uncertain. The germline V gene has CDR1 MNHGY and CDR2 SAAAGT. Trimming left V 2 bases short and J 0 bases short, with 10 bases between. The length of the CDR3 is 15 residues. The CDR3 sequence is CASSYGFSSNYGYTF. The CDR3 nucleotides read TGTGCCAGCAGTTACGGATTTTCCTCTAACTATGGCTACACCTTC.

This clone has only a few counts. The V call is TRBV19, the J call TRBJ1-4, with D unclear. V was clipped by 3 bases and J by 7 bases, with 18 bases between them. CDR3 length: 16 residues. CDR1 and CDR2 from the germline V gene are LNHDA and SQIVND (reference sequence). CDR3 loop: CASSMVINPLGEKLFF. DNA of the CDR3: TGTGCCAGTAGTATGGTTATTAACCCGTTGGGTGAAAAACTGTTTTTT.